What follows is one T cell receptor (beta chain) and its context. What it binds is unknown. Looked up from germline, CDR1 is DFQATT and CDR2 is SNEGSKA (reference sequence). The germline V and J ends were trimmed by 3 bases and 0 bases, with 12 bases remaining between them. CDR3 size: 15 residues. Template switching introduced a universal primer site, and the cDNA bore unique molecular identifiers. TCRdb reprocessed the 5' RACE reads via MiXCR and lists one record per CDR3 protein. The sample records about 1.7 million distinct CDR3 sequences, under 35% being singletons. The sample is drawn from a study of identical twins. Overall study findings and caveats: Alpha sequences that were out-of-frame and twin-shared showed an excess of low generation probability.

This TCR was recovered from a newborn girl in good health. The chain carries TRBV20-1 and TRBJ2-1, with D possibly matching TRBD2 (6 bases). The sample comprised cord blood. The CDR3 coding sequence is TGCAGTGCTAGGCGGGACGCTTACTCCTACAATGAGCAGTTCTTC. Translating gives CSARRDAYSYNEQFF.